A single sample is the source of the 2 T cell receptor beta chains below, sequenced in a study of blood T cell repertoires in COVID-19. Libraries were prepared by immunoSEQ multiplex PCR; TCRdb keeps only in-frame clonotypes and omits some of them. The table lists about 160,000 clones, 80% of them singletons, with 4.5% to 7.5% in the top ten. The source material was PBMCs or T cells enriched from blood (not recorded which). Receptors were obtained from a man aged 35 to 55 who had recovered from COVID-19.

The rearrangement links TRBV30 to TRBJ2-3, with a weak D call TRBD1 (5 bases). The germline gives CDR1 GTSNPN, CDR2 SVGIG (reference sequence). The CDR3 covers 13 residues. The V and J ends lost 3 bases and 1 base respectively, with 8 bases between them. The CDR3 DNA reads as TGTGCCTGGAGGGGGCCTGGCACAGATACGCAGTATTTT. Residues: CAWRGPGTDTQYF.

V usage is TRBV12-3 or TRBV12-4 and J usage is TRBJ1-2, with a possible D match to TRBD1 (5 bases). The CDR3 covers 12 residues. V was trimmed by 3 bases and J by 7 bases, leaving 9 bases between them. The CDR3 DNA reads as TGTGCCAGCAGTTTCAGGGTTACTGGCTACACCTTC. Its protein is CASSFRVTGYTF.